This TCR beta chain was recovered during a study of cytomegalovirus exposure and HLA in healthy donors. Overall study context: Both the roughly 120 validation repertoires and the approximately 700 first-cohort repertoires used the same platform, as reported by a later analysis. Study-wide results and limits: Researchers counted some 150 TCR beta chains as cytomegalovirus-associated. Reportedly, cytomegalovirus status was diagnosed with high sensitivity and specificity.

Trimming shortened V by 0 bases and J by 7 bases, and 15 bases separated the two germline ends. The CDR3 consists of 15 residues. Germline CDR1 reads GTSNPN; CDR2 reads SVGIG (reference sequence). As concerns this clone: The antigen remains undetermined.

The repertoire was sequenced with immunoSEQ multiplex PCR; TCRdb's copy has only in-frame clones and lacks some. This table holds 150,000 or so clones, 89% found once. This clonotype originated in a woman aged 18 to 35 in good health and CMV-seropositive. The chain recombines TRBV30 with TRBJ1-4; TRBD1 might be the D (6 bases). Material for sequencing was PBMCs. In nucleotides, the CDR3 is TGTGCCTGGAGTGTAAGGGGGGGGTCTTTTGAAAAACTGTTTTTT. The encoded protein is CAWSVRGGSFEKLFF.